The rows below give T cell receptor beta chains drawn from one sample of a study of human T cells and chemical hapten exposure. TCRdb analysed the RACE reads with MiXCR anew, one entry per CDR3 protein. The sample shows under 200,000 distinct CDR3 sequences, about 27% of them seen only once. The sequencing here drew on whole blood, taken in connection with sensitization to the hapten diphenylcyclopropenone (DPC). All receptors come from a woman aged 18-29 years with alopecia areata. Some clones in this sample may be carry-over from other donors' samples. The CDR3 runs from the conserved cysteine through the conserved F or W. The D gene is left open where the match is weak. Size tells how often a clone was seen (once, few, many) or the class of an expanded clone, and some rows leave it out.

few	.	TRBJ2-2	TRBV29-1	CSVEDAWGKTGELFF	TGCAGCGTTGAGGATGCCTGGGGGAAGACCGGGGAGCTGTTTTTT
.	.	TRBJ2-3	TRBV24-1	CATRPPGSFSTQYF	TGTGCCACCCGACCCCCAGGCTCCTTTTCTACGCAGTATTTT
.	.	TRBJ1-2	TRBV7-2	CASSLARRQSYGYTF	TGTGCCAGCAGCTTAGCGCGTCGGCAGTCCTATGGCTACACCTTC
.	.	TRBJ1-1	TRBV10-2	CASSEIGVAFF	TGCGCCAGCAGTGAGATCGGGGTCGCTTTCTTT
.	TRBD1	TRBJ1-2	TRBV4-2	CASSQGDRGGLGYTF	TGTGCCAGCAGCCAAGGAGACAGGGGCGGACTTGGCTACACCTTC
.	.	TRBJ1-4	TRBV29-1	CSVERGTNEKLFF	TGCAGCGTTGAACGGGGAACTAATGAAAAACTGTTTTTT
many	.	TRBJ1-2	TRBV7-9	CASSFDPNYGYTF	TGTGCCAGCAGCTTTGACCCCAACTATGGCTACACCTTC
few	.	TRBJ1-4	TRBV15	CATSLSNEKLFF	TGTGCCACCAGTCTCAGTAATGAAAAACTGTTTTTT
.	.	TRBJ1-5	TRBV3-1	CASSPQAGGPQPQHF	TGTGCCAGCAGCCCTCAGGCCGGGGGGCCTCAGCCCCAGCATTTT
few	.	TRBJ2-7	TRBV6-2/TRBV6-3	CASSYSRTRNSYEQYF	TGTGCCAGCAGTTACTCGAGGACCAGAAACTCCTACGAGCAGTACTTC